This T cell receptor beta chain was recorded in a study of T cells after yellow fever vaccination (dated by TCRdb to about 2019). Study-wide context: The SMART-Seq v4 Ultra Low Input RNA kit was used to prepare libraries from fractions with low cell numbers. To track T-cell clones before and after primary and booster YFV17D yellow fever vaccination, bulk TCR alpha and beta repertoires were sequenced longitudinally. The cohort comprised two healthy male donors, one aged 18 to 30 and one aged 30 to 39 years. Bulk PBMC replicates and cell subsets were isolated from blood drawn at multiple timepoints before and after both primary and secondary immunization.

Deletion took 6 bases off V and 5 bases off J, with a span of 11 bases between the germline ends. The CDR3 goes from the cysteine to the phenylalanine over 13 residues. The sequence is cut down to CDR3 DNA, 39 bases in frame from base 1. In the case of this clonotype: Which antigen it targets is not known. Base-call qualities are not available, and no considerably larger clone is one nucleotide away.

The treatment or condition label here, explained by the study, means: live attenuated yellow fever vaccine strain. At each blood-draw timepoint, two biological replicates of bulk PBMCs were collected. A standard Ficoll-Paque protocol was used to isolate PBMCs from peripheral blood. TriZol was used to extract RNA from bulk PBMCs, CD4 and CD8 fractions, and dextramer-positive and dextramer-negative fractions. Study-wide findings and limitations: Only two donors were included in the study, so the extent to which the findings can be generalized is limited. Compared with the primary T-cell response, the secondary T-cell response was faster but weaker, reaching its peak on day 5 rather than on day 15. Computational filtering was needed because FACS-sorted repertoires could contain abundant contaminating clonotypes from the bulk population. After the booster, most clones that had expanded after primary vaccination were detected again (roughly 95% of CD4 and 88% of CD8), suggesting broad maintenance of memory. A small fraction of clonotypes showed up in both the CD4 and CD8 compartments, probably as a result of convergent recombination.

Synthesis of TCR cDNA relied on 5'RACE template switching, a step that introduced a universal primer site along with unique molecular identifiers. Priming of cDNA synthesis was performed from both the TCR alpha and TCR beta constant segments. Libraries were amplified in two PCR steps, with sample barcodes and sequencing adapters added in the second step. Sequencing of the libraries was done on either Illumina HiSeq 2500 (2x100 bp) or NovaSeq (2x150 bp). The authors' pipeline ran thus. MIGEC was used to demultiplex reads and collapse the reads into UMI consensus sequences, and MiXCR was used for V(D)J alignment. Clonotypes responding to the vaccine were identified with edgeR on replicate PBMC samples, with the criteria of FDR below 0.01 and a log2 fold change above 5 up to day 15. Each bulk clonotype received a CD4 or CD8 identity based on whether the sequenced CD4 or CD8 repertoire contained that clonotype at higher abundance. Using fastp at Q25 and MiXCR, TCRdb reprocessed the public reads and kept productive beta chains. Rows with a matching CDR3 protein are joined into one entry that keeps the most common DNA and genes. These V and J calls are TCRdb output, not the study's own analysis. Counted in this sample were around 550,000 distinct CDR3 sequences; around 21% of them appeared once. Jointly, the top ten make up about 13% of the sample.

Sequencing was performed on PBMCs, taken 15 days after the yellow fever booster vaccination. This chain joins TRBV12-3 or TRBV12-4 to TRBJ2-4, with TRBD2 as a weak D call on 5 bases. The clonotype was recovered from a man aged 30-40 years who received the YFV17D yellow fever vaccine. The CDR3 amino acid sequence is: CASRPQRENIQYF. Here is the DNA: TGTGCCAGCAGACCCCAGAGGGAAAACATTCAGTACTTC.